These 32 T cell receptor beta chains were all obtained from the same sample, sequenced in a study of cytomegalovirus exposure and HLA in healthy donors. It was with 60 Vbeta and 13 Jbeta primers that the PCR ran. Clones were sequenced by immunoSEQ multiplex PCR, and TCRdb holds only the in-frame ones, with some missing. The sample has 130,000 to 150,000 clones, roughly 62% seen once. The material sequenced was PBMCs. These TCRs come from a man aged 55-75 years in good health and CMV-seronegative.

The rearrangement joins TRBV6-5 to TRBJ2-7; 7 bases align to TRBD1. Germline V lookup: CDR1 MNHEY, CDR2 SVGAGI. V trimming: 1 base; J trimming: 3 bases; junction bases outside the gene matches: 3. The length of the CDR3 is 14 residues. CDR3 loop: CASSYLQGSYEQYF. Here the CDR3 DNA reads TGTGCCAGCAGTTACTTACAGGGGAGCTACGAGCAGTACTTC.

This sequence joins TRBV28 and TRBJ1-5; 8 bases are a match to TRBD1. The germline V gene encodes CDR1 MDHEN and CDR2 SYDVKM. The CDR3 sequence is 15 residues long. V lost 8 bases, J lost 4 bases, and 10 bases stayed unmatched. The CDR3 DNA reads TGTGCCAGCGGGCTACCCGGGACAGGAAATCAGCCCCAGCATTTT. It codes for CASGLPGTGNQPQHF.

The rearrangement uses TRBV10-3 and TRBJ1-6, with TRBD1 matching over 7 bases. The length of the CDR3 is 15 residues. Germline lookup yields CDR1 ENHRY and CDR2 SYGVKD. V lost 0 bases to trimming and J lost 8 bases; unmatched junction nucleotides: 4. In DNA, the CDR3 is TGTGCCATCAGTGAGTCGGAAGACAGGGATTCACCCCTCCACTTT. It translates to CAISESEDRDSPLHF.

This clone was counted a few times. J is TRBJ1-1 and V is TRBV7-2; TRBD1 agrees at 7 bases. Unmatched junction bases numbered 10, after V lost 1 base and J lost 5 bases. The CDR3 spans 16 residues. The germline gives CDR1 SGHTA, CDR2 FQGNSA. CDR3 coding DNA: TGTGCCAGCAGCTTAGTGATACAGGGGATAAGGACTGAAGCTTTCTTT. It yields the protein CASSLVIQGIRTEAFF.

The chain carries TRBV5-1 and TRBJ1-1; 7 nucleotides line up with TRBD1. Trimming cost V 3 bases and J 4 bases; bases outside gene matches: 6. CDR1 SGHRS and CDR2 YFSETQ come from the germline V gene. This CDR3 spans 14 amino acids. The CDR3: CASSSPGGGTEAFF. The CDR3 DNA reads as TGCGCCAGCAGCTCACCAGGGGGAGGCACTGAAGCTTTCTTT.

The chain is built from TRBV5-1 and TRBJ2-7; tentatively, D is TRBD2 (6 bases). CDR3 length equals 15 residues. Trimming took 4 bases from V and 0 from J, leaving 14 bases between them. Germline V gene sequence: CDR1 SGHRS, CDR2 YFSETQ. The CDR3 protein is CASSGGSLGSYEQYF. The CDR3 nucleotides read TGCGCCAGCAGCGGGGGGAGCTTAGGCTCCTACGAGCAGTACTTC.

This clone was seen a few times. This sequence joins TRBV15 and TRBJ2-3, with 7 positions matching TRBD1. Germline assignment: CDR1 LNHNV and CDR2 YYDKDF (reference sequence). V trimming: 4 bases; J trimming: 5 bases; junction bases outside the gene matches: 9. This CDR3 contains 15 residues. In DNA form, the CDR3 reads TGTGCCACCAGCACCCGACAGGGCCTGGGAGATACGCAGTATTTT. Protein sequence: CATSTRQGLGDTQYF.

The gene calls are TRBV6-5 and TRBJ2-5; tentative D call: TRBD2 (5 bases). The CDR3 covers 12 residues. Deletions cut 4 bases from V and 5 bases from J, with 8 bases between. Per the germline V gene, CDR1 is MNHEY and CDR2 is SVGAGI. CDR3 DNA sequence: TGTGCCAGCAGTTGGAGAGGGGAGACCCAGTACTTC. It codes for CASSWRGETQYF.

J is TRBJ1-1 and V is TRBV5-6, with D uncertain. The germline V gene has CDR1 SGHDT and CDR2 YYEEEE. V gave up 1 base and J gave up 0 bases, with 10 bases separating them. The CDR3 sequence is 15 residues long. The CDR3 nucleotides read TGTGCCAGCAGCTTGTTTCCGGGTTTGAACACTGAAGCTTTCTTT. This encodes CASSLFPGLNTEAFF.

The table lists this clone with a few counts. The chain links TRBV5-8 to TRBJ1-5, with D perhaps matching TRBD1 (6 bases). This CDR3 comprises 14 residues. Germline CDR1 and CDR2: SGHTS and YDEGEE. V lost 4 bases and J lost 4, with 12 bases in between. The CDR3 bases are TGTGCCAGCAGCGTCCGGACAGTAAATCAGCCCCAGCATTTT. Translation gives CASSVRTVNQPQHF.

V gene TRBV2 combines with J gene TRBJ2-7, with 8 positions matching TRBD1. V shed 9 bases, J shed 6 bases, and the junction held 4 bases outside the gene matches. Germline loops: CDR1 SNHLY, CDR2 FYNNEI. The CDR3 runs 11 residues. The CDR3 here is CASLDRGEQYF. In DNA form, the CDR3 reads TGTGCCAGTCTTGACAGGGGCGAGCAGTACTTC. The full variable domain, in which reference TRBV2 and TRBJ2-7 provide the parts outside the CDR3, is EPEVTQTPSHQVTQMGQEVILRCVPISNHLYFYWYRQILGQKVEFLVSFYNNEISEKSEIFDDQFSVERPDGSNFTLKIRSTKLEDSAMYFCASLDRGEQYFGPGTRLTVT.

The chain is built from TRBV28 and TRBJ2-5; TRBD2 is a possible D gene (6 bases). Trimming took off 2 bases at V and 2 bases at J, with 9 bases between the two ends. CDR3 length: 14 residues. The V gene's germline CDR1 is MDHEN and CDR2 SYDVKM. The CDR3 loop is CASSLPRGQETQYF. CDR3 bases: TGTGCCAGCAGTTTACCGCGGGGACAAGAGACCCAGTACTTC.

This clone has a handful of counts. The rearrangement links TRBV7-3 to TRBJ1-1; perhaps TRBD1 as D (6 bases). The CDR3 length is 13 residues. Germline loops: CDR1 SGHTA, CDR2 FQGTGA. Trimming stripped 3 bases from V and 5 bases from J, with 10 bases between. The CDR3 nucleotides read TGTGCCAGCAGCTTGCAACAGGGAACTGAAGCTTTCTTT. This gives the protein CASSLQQGTEAFF.

The chain employs TRBV29-1 and TRBJ1-2, with 8 positions matching TRBD1. This CDR3 spans 11 amino acids. Germline V CDR1 and CDR2: SQVTM, ANQGSEA. The CDR3 region is CTDLTGDGYTF. The CDR3 DNA is TGCACTGACCTGACAGGGGACGGCTACACCTTC.

The rearrangement links TRBV2 to TRBJ1-1; D unclear. Germline V gene sequence: CDR1 SNHLY, CDR2 FYNNEI. This CDR3 has 15 amino acids. V was clipped by 1 base and J by 0 bases, with 9 bases between them. The CDR3 sequence is CASSEEHRMNTEAFF. The CDR3 nucleotides are TGTGCCAGCAGTGAAGAGCACCGCATGAACACTGAAGCTTTCTTT. Full variable domain (rest looked up from reference TRBV2 and TRBJ1-1): EPEVTQTPSHQVTQMGQEVILRCVPISNHLYFYWYRQILGQKVEFLVSFYNNEISEKSEIFDDQFSVERPDGSNFTLKIRSTKLEDSAMYFCASSEEHRMNTEAFFGQGTRLTVV.

The chain recombines TRBV10-3 with TRBJ2-7, with D unresolved. CDR1 is ENHRY and CDR2 is SYGVKD in the germline V gene. The CDR3 runs 11 residues. V gave up 8 bases and J gave up 1 base, with 6 bases separating them. The CDR3 DNA is TGTGCCATCGGCAGATCCTACGAGCAGTACTTC. It encodes CAIGRSYEQYF.

This clone was seen a single time. The chain joins TRBV29-1 to TRBJ1-2, with 7 nucleotides matching TRBD1. V trimming: 1 base; J trimming: 2 bases; junction bases outside the gene matches: 4. The CDR3 totals 14 residues. Germline-derived CDR1 and CDR2 are SQVTM and ANQGSEA. DNA for the CDR3: TGCAGCGTTGAAGTTGGCAGGGGGAACTATGGCTACACCTTC. Its protein product is CSVEVGRGNYGYTF. Drawing the rest from reference TRBV29-1 and TRBJ1-2, the complete variable domain is SAVISQKPSRDICQRGTSLTIQCQVDSQVTMMFWYRQQPGQSLTLIATANQGSEATYESGFVIDKFPISRPNLTFSTLTVSNMSPEDSSIYLCSVEVGRGNYGYTFGSGTRLTVV.

V gene TRBV7-3 combines with J gene TRBJ2-1, with a possible D match to TRBD1 (6 bases). V gave up 2 bases and J gave up 8 bases, with 16 bases separating them. Germline CDR1 is SGHTA and CDR2 is FQGTGA. The CDR3 runs to 15 residues. The DNA of the CDR3 is TGTGCCAGCAGCTTAGCTCCCAATTCAGGGGATGAGCAGTTCTTC. This translates into CASSLAPNSGDEQFF. The complete variable domain, with remaining parts taken from reference TRBV7-3 and TRBJ2-1, reads GAGVSQTPSNKVTEKGKYVELRCDPISGHTALYWYRQSLGQGPEFLIYFQGTGAADDSGLPNDRFFAVRPEGSVSTLKIQRTERGDSAVYLCASSLAPNSGDEQFFGPGTRLTVL.

The chain combines TRBV6-1 with TRBJ2-3; 9 bases fit TRBD1. The CDR3 extends over 17 amino acids. Germline loops: CDR1 MNHNS, CDR2 SASEGT. The V segment lost 2 bases and the J segment 2 bases; nucleotides outside the gene matches: 8. This chain's CDR3 is CASSEWGGTGYTDTQYF. The CDR3 coding sequence is TGTGCCAGCAGTGAATGGGGAGGGACAGGGTACACAGATACGCAGTATTTT.

The rearrangement links TRBV5-6 to TRBJ2-5; 7 bases map to TRBD1. With the DNA end fitting TRBJ2-7 better, the J assignment may be wrong. This CDR3 has 16 residues. CDR1 is SGHDT and CDR2 is YYEEEE in the germline V gene. CDR3 bases: TGTGCCAGCAGCTTGTTTTGGACAGGAGTAGACTACGAGCAGTACTTC. Residues: CASSLFWTGVDYEQYF.

V is TRBV5-6 and J is TRBJ2-5; possible D gene TRBD2, 5 bases. The end of the DNA is better explained by TRBJ2-7, so the J call may be wrong. Per germline, CDR1 SGHDT and CDR2 YYEEEE. This CDR3 has 16 residues. The CDR3 nucleotides read TGTGCCAGCAGCCTTCCCCTGGGAAGCGGTTCCTACGAGCAGTACTTC. Translation: CASSLPLGSGSYEQYF.

V is TRBV6-1 and J is TRBJ2-3; TRBD1 aligns across 7 bases. J gave up 0 bases and V 3 bases, and 6 bases lay outside the gene matches. The CDR3 contains 16 residues. CDR1 and CDR2 from the germline V gene are MNHNS and SASEGT. CDR3 nucleotides: TGTGCCAGCAGTGATTACAGGGGTTCTAGCACAGATACGCAGTATTTT. This encodes CASSDYRGSSTDTQYF.

The chain joins TRBV14 to TRBJ2-7; a possible D gene is TRBD2 (7 bases). Trimming removed 4 bases from V and 5 bases from J, with 15 bases in between. This CDR3 is built from 14 residues. In germline, CDR1 is SGHDN, CDR2 FVKESK. The CDR3 region is CASSLLGGGNEQYF. CDR3 nucleotide sequence: TGTGCCAGCAGCCTACTGGGGGGGGGCAACGAGCAGTACTTC.

The chain combines TRBV14 with TRBJ2-7, with no clear D. V was pared by 0 bases and J by 3 bases, with 3 bases between. CDR1 is SGHDN, CDR2 FVKESK, per germline. The CDR3 runs to 12 residues. The CDR3 loop is CASSQDRYEQYF. In DNA form, the CDR3 reads TGTGCCAGCAGCCAAGATCGCTACGAGCAGTACTTC.

This clone has just a few counts. The chain joins TRBV27 to TRBJ2-7; 11 bases fit TRBD2. Unmatched junction bases numbered 6, after V lost 3 bases and J lost 2 bases. The CDR3 runs 16 residues. Germline CDR1 and CDR2: MNHEY and SMNVEV (reference sequence). The CDR3 spells CASSFSGRALPYEQYF. CDR3 DNA sequence: TGTGCCAGCAGTTTTAGCGGGAGGGCCCTCCCCTACGAGCAGTACTTC.

This rearrangement joins TRBV10-3 to TRBJ2-1; a possible D gene is TRBD2 (6 bases). The CDR3 is made up of 14 amino acids. The germline V gene has CDR1 ENHRY and CDR2 SYGVKD. V was pared by 4 bases and J by 5 bases, with 12 bases between. The CDR3 loop is CAISGRSGDNEQFF. As DNA, the CDR3 is TGTGCCATCAGTGGAAGGTCGGGGGACAATGAGCAGTTCTTC.

The chain couples TRBV7-2 to TRBJ2-2; D is perhaps TRBD2 (6 bases). The CDR3 has 16 amino acids. The ends were cut back, 1 base at V and 7 bases at J, with 16 bases in the middle. Germline-derived CDR1 and CDR2 are SGHTA and FQGNSA. The CDR3 region has the DNA TGTGCCAGCAGCTTAGGTAGCGGCCTAAGGGGCGGGGAGCTGTTTTTT. Encoded protein: CASSLGSGLRGGELFF.

The chain employs TRBV6-1 and TRBJ1-2, with D maybe TRBD1 (5 bases). V was cut by 4 bases and J by 7 bases, with 16 bases left in between. Germline V lookup: CDR1 MNHNS, CDR2 SASEGT. CDR3 length: 14 amino acids. CDR3 in DNA: TGTGCCAGCAGTGTTCTGGGGGAGGGACCTGGCTACACCTTC. Protein sequence: CASSVLGEGPGYTF.

This clone was counted only a few times. The chain joins TRBV18 to TRBJ1-1, with 7 bases lining up with TRBD1. This CDR3 region has 14 residues. CDR1 KGHSH and CDR2 LQKENI come from the germline V gene. With V trimmed by 4 bases and J by 3 bases, 5 bases remained unmatched. The CDR3 nucleotides read TGTGCCAGCTCACGGAGCAGGGGGGACACTGAAGCTTTCTTT. This encodes CASSRSRGDTEAFF. Complete variable domain (other parts from reference TRBV18 and TRBJ1-1): NAGVMQNPRHLVRRRGQEARLRCSPMKGHSHVYWYRQLPEEGLKFMVYLQKENIIDESGMPKERFSAEFPKEGPSILRIQQVVRGDSAAYFCASSRSRGDTEAFFGQGTRLTVV.

The chain employs TRBV29-1 and TRBJ2-1; TRBD2 matches at 9 bases. CDR1 is SQVTM and CDR2 is ANQGSEA in the germline V gene. There are 15 residues in the CDR3. The V and J ends lost 3 bases and 6 bases, in that order; junction bases with no gene match: 9. The chain's CDR3 is CSVDSGRPLGNEQFF. For the CDR3, the DNA is TGCAGCGTTGACAGCGGGAGGCCGTTAGGCAATGAGCAGTTCTTC.

This chain connects TRBV7-8 to TRBJ1-1, with TRBD1 as a possible D gene (6 bases). CDR1 and CDR2 (germline): SGHVS, FQNEAQ. CDR3 size: 16 residues. Between the trimmed V and J ends, which lost 1 base and 0 bases, there was a span of 12 bases. CDR3 region: CASSLGGGLVNTEAFF. DNA for the CDR3: TGTGCCAGCAGCTTAGGGGGGGGGCTTGTGAACACTGAAGCTTTCTTT.

CDR3 DNA sequence: TGCGCCAGCAGCCAAGAACAGGGTACAGATACGCAGTATTTT. It yields the protein CASSQEQGTDTQYF. V and J are TRBV4-1 and TRBJ2-3, with a tentative D call TRBD1 (6 bases). In germline, CDR1 is MGHRA, CDR2 YSYEKL. The ends were cut back, 0 bases at V and 3 bases at J, with 7 bases in the middle. This CDR3 spans 14 amino acids.